The rows below give T cell receptor beta chains drawn from one sample of a study of cytomegalovirus exposure and HLA in healthy donors. Repertoires were generated with immunoSEQ multiplex PCR, while TCRdb's copy carries only in-frame clones and drops some. The repertoire holds roughly 150,000 clones, 70% to 80% seen once, with approximately 1.3% in the top ten. The specimen was PBMCs. The receptors shown here come from a man aged 25 to 45 in good health and CMV-seronegative. CDR3s include the opening cysteine and the closing phenylalanine or tryptophan. Fields, in order: V gene, J gene, clone size, D gene, CDR3 DNA, CDR3 protein. A D gene is named only where the DNA matches it firmly. Size is omitted from some rows. Given values are once, few, many or a class for expanded clones.

>TRBV4-3|TRBJ2-7|-|TRBD1
TGCGCCAGCAGCCAAGTTCGGGACAGATACTACGAGCAGTACTTC
CASSQVRDRYYEQYF
>TRBV6-6|TRBJ2-7|-|-
TGTGCCAGCAGTTACGGGGCTACCTACGAGCAGTACTTC
CASSYGATYEQYF
>TRBV7-2|TRBJ2-7|-|TRBD2
TGTGCCAGCAGCAGACCGGGACTAGCCTCCGAGCAGTACTTC
CASSRPGLASEQYF
>TRBV5-4|TRBJ2-7|few|-
TGTGCCAGCAGCCCCCGGTGGTACGGGGCCTACGAGCAGTACTTC
CASSPRWYGAYEQYF
>TRBV7-2|TRBJ1-1|-|-
TGTGCCAGCAGCCTCCTGCGGCGGGGTTTAACTGAAGCTTTCTTT
CASSLLRRGLTEAFF
>TRBV10-3|TRBJ1-1|few|-
TGTGCCATCAGTGAGTCGCAGATGAACACTGAAGCTTTCTTT
CAISESQMNTEAFF
>TRBV10-3|TRBJ2-7|few|TRBD2
TGTGCCATAGGGACTAGCGGGTCATACGAGCAGTACTTC
CAIGTSGSYEQYF
>TRBV4-2|TRBJ2-5|-|-
TGTGCCAGCAGCCAAGATAGAGGCAGGGGAGCGGAGACCCAGTACTTC
CASSQDRGRGAETQYF
>TRBV15|TRBJ1-2|-|-
TGTGCCACCAGCGGCAGACATCAGGGTGGCTACACCTTC
CATSGRHQGGYTF
>TRBV14|TRBJ2-3|-|TRBD1
TGTGCCAGCAGCCCTTACAGGGGTGTAACAGATACGCAGTATTTT
CASSPYRGVTDTQYF
>TRBV7-2|TRBJ2-3|-|TRBD1
TGTGCCAGCAGCTCCGGGACAGGGCCAGATACGCAGTATTTT
CASSSGTGPDTQYF
>TRBV5-1|TRBJ2-1|once|TRBD2
TGCGCCAGCAGCTTGGGGCTAGCGGGAGCTTACAATGAGCAGTTCTTC
CASSLGLAGAYNEQFF
>TRBV7-3|TRBJ2-1|few|TRBD1
TGTGCCAGCAGCTCACAACCAGGGGGCTTCAATGAGCAGTTCTTC
CASSSQPGGFNEQFF
>TRBV2|TRBJ1-5|-|-
TGTGCCAGTACTAGGGAGGGCGGCAATCAGCCCCAGCATTTT
CASTREGGNQPQHF
>TRBV7-6|TRBJ2-7|-|TRBD1
TGTGCCAGCAGCGGTCGGACAGGCTCCTACGAGCAGTACTTC
CASSGRTGSYEQYF
>TRBV5-6|TRBJ2-3|-|TRBD2
TGTGCCAGCAGCCTACCTAGCGGGGCTAGCACAGATACGCAGTATTTT
CASSLPSGASTDTQYF
>TRBV27|TRBJ1-6|-|TRBD1
TGTGCCAGCAGGATCGACAGGGGAGGGTCACCCCTCCACTTT
CASRIDRGGSPLHF
>TRBV10-3|TRBJ1-6|-|-
TGTGCCATCAGTTTGACAGATTCACCCCTCCACTTT
CAISLTDSPLHF
>TRBV28|TRBJ2-3|-|TRBD1
TGTGCCAGCAGGATCCCGGGACAGGGAACATTGGAGTATTTT
CASRIPGQGTLEYF
>TRBV6-6|TRBJ2-7|-|-
TGTGCCAGCAGTCCGTACTACGAGCAGTACTTC
CASSPYYEQYF
>TRBV28|TRBJ2-1|-|-
TGTGCCAGCAGTTTATACCGACAGGCCTCCTACAATGAGCAGTTCTTC
CASSLYRQASYNEQFF
>TRBV15|TRBJ1-5|-|-
TGTGCCACCAGCAGAGATCTAGATCAGCCCCAGCATTTT
CATSRDLDQPQHF
>TRBV6-5|TRBJ2-1|-|TRBD1
TGTGCCAGCAGTTTCCAGGGGGCTTGGAATGAGCAGTTCTTC
CASSFQGAWNEQFF
>TRBV11-2|TRBJ2-7|few|TRBD1
TGTGCCAGCAGCTTAGGTCTGCAGGGGGTCTCCTACGAGCAGTACTTC
CASSLGLQGVSYEQYF
>TRBV30|TRBJ1-5|-|-
TGTGCCTGGAGTGTACTGGGCGGGAGTCAAAATAGCAATCAGCCCCAGCATTTT
CAWSVLGGSQNSNQPQHF
>TRBV5-1|TRBJ1-1|few|-
TGCGCCAGCAGCTTGCGGAACGTCAGGGAGAACACTGAAGCTTTCTTT
CASSLRNVRENTEAFF
>TRBV6-6|TRBJ2-2|few|TRBD1
TGTGCCAGCAGTCCCTCGGGACAGGGAGCCGGGGAGCTGTTTTTT
CASSPSGQGAGELFF
>TRBV7-2|TRBJ2-7|few|TRBD1
TGTGCCAGCAGCTTAGGGGGTGTGCCGGACAGGGGGAGACTGTACGAGCAGTACTTC
CASSLGGVPDRGRLYEQYF
>TRBV7-2|TRBJ1-2|-|-
TGTGCCAGCAGCATGAGACAGGAAAACTATGGCTACACCTTC
CASSMRQENYGYTF
>TRBV2|TRBJ1-1|few|-
TGTGCCAGCAGTGGAGTAGGTGGGGCAAACACTGAAGCTTTCTTT
CASSGVGGANTEAFF
>TRBV7-8|TRBJ2-7|-|TRBD1
TGTGCCAGCAGCTCTAACAGGGGGCACACCTACGAGCAGTACTTC
CASSSNRGHTYEQYF
>TRBV13|TRBJ2-7|-|TRBD2
TGTGCCAGCGGGGGGGGATCCTACGAGCAGTACTTC
CASGGGSYEQYF
>TRBV2|TRBJ2-7|once|TRBD1
TGTGCCAGCAGTCAATATCAGGGGGCTACCTACGAGCAGTACTTC
CASSQYQGATYEQYF
>TRBV5-4|TRBJ2-7|-|TRBD1
TGTGCCAGCAGCTTTCGACAGGGGGCAGGGGAGCAGTACTTC
CASSFRQGAGEQYF
>TRBV5-4|TRBJ1-2|-|-
TGTGCCAGCAGCGACACAGCCCCGGGAACACACTATGGCTACACCTTC
CASSDTAPGTHYGYTF
>TRBV27|TRBJ2-7|-|TRBD2
TGTGCCAGCAGTCCCGGCGCGGGGAGGGCCTACGAGCAGTACTTC
CASSPGAGRAYEQYF
>TRBV23-1|TRBJ1-6|-|-
TGCGCCAGCAGTCGGCACGGGGACATCCCGACTGGTTCACCCCTCCACTTT
CASSRHGDIPTGSPLHF
>TRBV6-1|TRBJ1-1|few|-
TGTGCCAGCAGTGACAAAGCCCTTGACAGCCAGGGGAACACTGAAGCTTTCTTT
CASSDKALDSQGNTEAFF
>TRBV28|TRBJ1-1|-|-
TGTGCCAGCATAAATCGGGGCAGGGGTTTTTTGACTGAAGCTTTCTTT
CASINRGRGFLTEAFF
>TRBV5-1|TRBJ1-2|-|-
TGCGCCAGCAGCTTACAGGGAGATGGCTACACCTTC
CASSLQGDGYTF
>TRBV19|TRBJ2-7|-|-
TGTGCCAGTAGTATAGAGAAATCCTACGAGCAGTACTTC
CASSIEKSYEQYF
>TRBV6-5|TRBJ2-1|once|-
TGTGCCAGCAGCAGAAACAATGAGCAGTTCTTC
CASSRNNEQFF
>TRBV7-9|TRBJ1-5|-|-
TGTGCCAGCAGCTTAGGAGGATCGGGGGGCAATCAGCCCCAGCATTTT
CASSLGGSGGNQPQHF
>TRBV7-2|TRBJ1-2|-|-
TGTGCCAGCAGAGGGGGTATAGCTAACTATGGCTACACCTTC
CASRGGIANYGYTF
>TRBV2|TRBJ1-6|few|-
TGTGCCAGCAGTGAAAGATGGGCGGGCAGCTCACCCCTCCACTTT
CASSERWAGSSPLHF
>TRBV6-1|TRBJ1-5|-|TRBD1
TGTGCCAGCAGTGAACGAGTAGGACAGGGGGGAAAAAATCAGCCCCAGCATTTT
CASSERVGQGGKNQPQHF
>TRBV30|TRBJ1-2|-|-
TGTGCCTGGAGCCAGGACTATGGCTACACCTTC
CAWSQDYGYTF
>TRBV11-2|TRBJ1-6|-|-
TGTGCCAGCAGCTCTAAGGGGCTCGCCTATAATTCACCCCTCCACTTT
CASSSKGLAYNSPLHF